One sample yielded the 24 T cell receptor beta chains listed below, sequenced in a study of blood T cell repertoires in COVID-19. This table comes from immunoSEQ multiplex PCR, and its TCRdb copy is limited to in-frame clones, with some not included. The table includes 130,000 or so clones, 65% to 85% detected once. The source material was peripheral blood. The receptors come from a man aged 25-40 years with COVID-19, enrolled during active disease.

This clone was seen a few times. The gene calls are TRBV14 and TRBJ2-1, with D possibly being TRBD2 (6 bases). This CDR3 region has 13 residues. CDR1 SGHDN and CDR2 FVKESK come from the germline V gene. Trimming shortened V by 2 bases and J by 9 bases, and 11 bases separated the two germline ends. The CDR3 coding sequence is TGTGCCAGCAGCCAAAAAGGGCGGGGTGAGCAGTTCTTC. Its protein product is CASSQKGRGEQFF.

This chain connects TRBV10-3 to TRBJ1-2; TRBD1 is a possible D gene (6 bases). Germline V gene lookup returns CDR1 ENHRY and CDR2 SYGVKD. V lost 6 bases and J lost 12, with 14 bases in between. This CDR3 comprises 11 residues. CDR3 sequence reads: CAIRGAQGHTF. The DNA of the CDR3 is TGTGCCATCAGGGGGGCCCAGGGGCACACCTTC.

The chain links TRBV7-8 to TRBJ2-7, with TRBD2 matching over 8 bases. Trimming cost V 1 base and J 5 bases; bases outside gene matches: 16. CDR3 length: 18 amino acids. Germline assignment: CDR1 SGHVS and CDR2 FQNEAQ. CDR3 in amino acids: CASSLDVSGSNLGDEQYF. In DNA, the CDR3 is TGTGCCAGCAGCTTAGATGTCAGCGGGAGTAATCTCGGGGACGAGCAGTACTTC.

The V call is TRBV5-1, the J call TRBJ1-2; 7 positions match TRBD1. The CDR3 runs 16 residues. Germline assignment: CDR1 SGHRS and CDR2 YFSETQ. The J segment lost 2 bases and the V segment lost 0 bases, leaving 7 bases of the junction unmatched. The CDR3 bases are TGCGCCAGCAGCTTGGGACAGGGAATAACGAACTATGGCTACACCTTC. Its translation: CASSLGQGITNYGYTF. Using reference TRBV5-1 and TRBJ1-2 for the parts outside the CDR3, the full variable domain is KAGVTQTPRYLIKTRGQQVTLSCSPISGHRSVSWYQQTPGQGLQFLFEYFSETQRNKGNFPGRFSGRQFSNSRSEMNVSTLELGDSALYLCASSLGQGITNYGYTFGSGTRLTVV.

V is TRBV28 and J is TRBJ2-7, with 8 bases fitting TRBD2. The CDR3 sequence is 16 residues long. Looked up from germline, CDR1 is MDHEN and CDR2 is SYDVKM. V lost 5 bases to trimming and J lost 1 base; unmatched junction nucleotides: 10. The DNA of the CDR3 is TGTGCCAGCAGTCCCAAGACTAGCGCAGTATCCTACGAGCAGTACTTC. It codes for CASSPKTSAVSYEQYF.

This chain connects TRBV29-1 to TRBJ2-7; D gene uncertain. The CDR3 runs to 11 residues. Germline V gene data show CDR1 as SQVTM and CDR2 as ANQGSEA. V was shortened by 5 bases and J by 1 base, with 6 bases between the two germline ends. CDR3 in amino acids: CSVFLSYEQYF. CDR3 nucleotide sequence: TGCAGCGTTTTCTTGTCCTACGAGCAGTACTTC.

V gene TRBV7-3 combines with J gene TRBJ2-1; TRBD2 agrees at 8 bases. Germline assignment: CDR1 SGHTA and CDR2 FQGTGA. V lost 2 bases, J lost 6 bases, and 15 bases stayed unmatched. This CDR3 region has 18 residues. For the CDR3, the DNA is TGTGCCAGCAGCTTAGGGGTTAAGGGAGCGGGAGTAGGCAATGAGCAGTTCTTC. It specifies CASSLGVKGAGVGNEQFF.

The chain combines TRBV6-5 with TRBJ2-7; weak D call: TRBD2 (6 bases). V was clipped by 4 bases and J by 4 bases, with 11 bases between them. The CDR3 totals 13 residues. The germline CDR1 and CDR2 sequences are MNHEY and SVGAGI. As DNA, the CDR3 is TGTGCCAGCAGTTTGGGCGGGATATACGAGCAGTACTTC. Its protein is CASSLGGIYEQYF.

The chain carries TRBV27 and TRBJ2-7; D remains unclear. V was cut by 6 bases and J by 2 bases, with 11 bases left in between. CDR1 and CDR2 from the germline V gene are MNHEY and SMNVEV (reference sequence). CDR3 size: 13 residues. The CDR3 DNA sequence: TGTGCCAGCAGCTCCGCGGTTGCCTACGAGCAGTACTTC. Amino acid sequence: CASSSAVAYEQYF.

The CDR3 coding sequence is TGTGCCAGCAGTCGAACGACAGAAACTCAAGCTTTCTTT. Residues: CASSRTTETQAFF. The chain employs TRBV6-5 and TRBJ1-1, with D possibly TRBD1 on 5 matching bases. Looked up from germline, CDR1 is MNHEY and CDR2 is SVGAGI. V lost 5 bases and J lost 9, with 16 bases in between. The CDR3 is 13 amino acids.

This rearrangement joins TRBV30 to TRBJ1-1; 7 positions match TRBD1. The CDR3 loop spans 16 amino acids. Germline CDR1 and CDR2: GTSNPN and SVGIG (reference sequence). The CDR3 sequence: CASGGRETGKRAEAFF. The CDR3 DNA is TGTGCATCGGGAGGGAGGGAGACAGGGAAGAGGGCTGAAGCTTTCTTT.

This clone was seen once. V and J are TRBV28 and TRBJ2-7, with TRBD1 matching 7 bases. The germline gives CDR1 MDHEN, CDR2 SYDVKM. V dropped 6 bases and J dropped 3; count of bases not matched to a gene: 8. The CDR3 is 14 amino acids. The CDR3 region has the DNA TGTGCCAGCAGAGACAGGGTAATTAGCTACGAGCAGTACTTC. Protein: CASRDRVISYEQYF. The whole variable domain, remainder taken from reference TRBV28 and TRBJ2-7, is DVKVTQSSRYLVKRTGEKVFLECVQDMDHENMFWYRQDPGLGLRLIYFSYDVKMKEKGDIPEGYSVSREKKERFSLILESASTNQTSMYLCASRDRVISYEQYFGPGTRLTVT.

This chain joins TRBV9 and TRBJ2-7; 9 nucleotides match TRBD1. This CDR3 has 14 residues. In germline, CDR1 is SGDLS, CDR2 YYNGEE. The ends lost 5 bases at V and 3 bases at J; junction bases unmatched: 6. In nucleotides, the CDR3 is TGTGCCAGCAGTGGGGGGGGACAGGGCTACGAGCAGTACTTC. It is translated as CASSGGGQGYEQYF.

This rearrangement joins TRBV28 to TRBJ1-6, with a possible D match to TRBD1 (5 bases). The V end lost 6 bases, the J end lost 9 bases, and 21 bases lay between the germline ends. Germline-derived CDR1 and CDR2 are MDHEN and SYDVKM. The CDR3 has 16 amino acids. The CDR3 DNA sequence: TGTGCCAGCAGCCCCACAGGAAGGTCCGGTGTTTCACCCCTCCACTTT. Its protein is CASSPTGRSGVSPLHF.

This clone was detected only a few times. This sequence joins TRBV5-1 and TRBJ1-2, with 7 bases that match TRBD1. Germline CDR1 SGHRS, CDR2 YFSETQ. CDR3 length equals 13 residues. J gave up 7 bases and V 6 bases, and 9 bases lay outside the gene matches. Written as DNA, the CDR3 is TGCGCCAGCAAAAAAGGGACAGCAGCTGGCTACACCTTC. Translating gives CASKKGTAAGYTF.

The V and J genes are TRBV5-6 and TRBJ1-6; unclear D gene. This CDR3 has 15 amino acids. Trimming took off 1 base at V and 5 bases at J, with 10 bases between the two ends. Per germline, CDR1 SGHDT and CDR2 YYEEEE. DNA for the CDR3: TGTGCCAGCAGCTTGAACTGGGCAGATAATTCACCCCTCCACTTT. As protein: CASSLNWADNSPLHF.

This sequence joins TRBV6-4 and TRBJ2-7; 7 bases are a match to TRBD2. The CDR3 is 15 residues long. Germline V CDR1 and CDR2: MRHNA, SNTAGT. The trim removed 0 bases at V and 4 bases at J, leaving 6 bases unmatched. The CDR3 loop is CASSDSAGAVYEQYF. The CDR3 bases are TGTGCCAGCAGTGACTCGGCGGGAGCGGTATACGAGCAGTACTTC.

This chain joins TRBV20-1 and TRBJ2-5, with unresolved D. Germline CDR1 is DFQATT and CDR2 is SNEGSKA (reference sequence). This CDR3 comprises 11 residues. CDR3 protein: CSMGSQETQYF. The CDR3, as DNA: TGCAGCATGGGCAGCCAAGAGACCCAGTACTTC.

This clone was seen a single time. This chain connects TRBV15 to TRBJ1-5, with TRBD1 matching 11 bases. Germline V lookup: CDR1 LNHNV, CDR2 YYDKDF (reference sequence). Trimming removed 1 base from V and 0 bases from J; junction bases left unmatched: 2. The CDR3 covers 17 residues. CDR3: CATSRAGQGVSNQPQHF. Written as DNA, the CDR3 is TGTGCCACCAGCAGAGCGGGACAGGGGGTTAGCAATCAGCCCCAGCATTTT. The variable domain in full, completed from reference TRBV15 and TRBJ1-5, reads DAMVIQNPRYQVTQFGKPVTLSCSQTLNHNVMYWYQQKSSQAPKLLFHYYDKDFNNEADTPDNFQSRRPNTSFCFLDIRSPGLGDTAMYLCATSRAGQGVSNQPQHFGDGTRLSIL.

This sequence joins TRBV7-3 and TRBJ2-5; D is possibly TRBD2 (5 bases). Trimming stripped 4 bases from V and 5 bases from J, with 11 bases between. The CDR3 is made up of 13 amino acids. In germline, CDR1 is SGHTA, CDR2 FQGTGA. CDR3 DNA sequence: TGTGCCAGCAGCTCGAGGGCCGGGGAGACCCAGTACTTC. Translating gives CASSSRAGETQYF.

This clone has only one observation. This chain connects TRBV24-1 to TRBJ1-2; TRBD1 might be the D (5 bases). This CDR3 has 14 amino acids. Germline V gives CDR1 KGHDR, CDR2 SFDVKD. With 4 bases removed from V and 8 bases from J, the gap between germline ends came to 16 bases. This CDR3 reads CATSETDTGYGYTF. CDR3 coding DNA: TGTGCCACCAGTGAAACGGACACGGGCTACGGCTACACCTTC.

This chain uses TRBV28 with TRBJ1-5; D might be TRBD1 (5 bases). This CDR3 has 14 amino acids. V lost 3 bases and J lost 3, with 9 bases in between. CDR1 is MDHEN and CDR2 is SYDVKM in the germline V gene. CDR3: CASSFGGFNQPQHF. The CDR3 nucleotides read TGTGCCAGCAGTTTCGGGGGGTTCAATCAGCCCCAGCATTTT. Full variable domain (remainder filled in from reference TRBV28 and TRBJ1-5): DVKVTQSSRYLVKRTGEKVFLECVQDMDHENMFWYRQDPGLGLRLIYFSYDVKMKEKGDIPEGYSVSREKKERFSLILESASTNQTSMYLCASSFGGFNQPQHFGDGTRLSIL.

CDR3 loop: CASIPGGPNTEAFF. As DNA, the CDR3 is TGTGCCAGTATCCCAGGGGGCCCGAACACTGAAGCTTTCTTT. The chain has TRBV19 and TRBJ1-1; 8 nucleotides line up with TRBD1. J gave up 1 base and V 7 bases, and 5 bases lay outside the gene matches. The CDR3 has 14 residues. Germline V gene data show CDR1 as LNHDA and CDR2 as SQIVND (reference sequence).

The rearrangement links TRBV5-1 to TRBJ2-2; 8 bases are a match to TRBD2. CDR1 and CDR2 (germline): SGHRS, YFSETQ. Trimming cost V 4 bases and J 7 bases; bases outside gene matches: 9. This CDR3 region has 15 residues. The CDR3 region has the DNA TGCGCCAGCAGCCCAATAGCGGGACGGGGCGGGGAGCTGTTTTTT. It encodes CASSPIAGRGGELFF.